Sequencing of this T cell receptor (beta chain) was carried out in a study of T-cell memory formation after mild COVID-19. The table lists this clonotype with many counts. The antigen is undetermined. The CDR3 sequence is 14 residues long. J lost 3 bases, V lost 0 bases, and 2 bases had no gene match. Germline assignment: CDR1 LGHNA and CDR2 YSLEER. Study-level points and caveats: There were some responding clones in pre-infection memory, which suggested that cross-reactive memory had joined. Clones from the second wave (peaking day 37) had unconfirmed SARS-CoV-2 specificity.

TCRdb recomputed calls from the 5' RACE reads with MiXCR, one row per CDR3 protein. Among 250,000 to 350,000 distinct CDR3 sequences listed, over 11% were seen once. The chain is built from TRBV4-3 and TRBJ2-7, with TRBD1 identical over 7 bases. The material sequenced was PBMCs or a T cell subset sorted from them (not recorded which). This clonotype was sampled from a man younger than 35 who had mild COVID-19 (a few samples of this study predate the infection). Cell type and time point are not known. CDR3: CASSQDRQGYEQYF. In DNA, the CDR3 is TGCGCCAGCAGCCAAGATAGACAGGGCTACGAGCAGTACTTC.